The entry that follows covers one T cell receptor (beta chain) sequence. Generated by immunoSEQ multiplex PCR, the TCRdb table keeps only in-frame clones and is missing some. The sample records approximately 110,000 clones, around 76% being singletons. Trimming at V came to 3 bases and at J to 3 bases, leaving 7 bases not matched to a gene. Germline-derived CDR1 and CDR2 are SGHNT and YYREEE (reference sequence). This CDR3 has 16 amino acids. One Seattle source followed patients from active infection through their disease course. The source of the sample is a study of blood T cell repertoires in COVID-19.

The chain links TRBV5-4 to TRBJ2-1, with 9 bases identical to TRBD1. The sample taken for sequencing was peripheral blood. The sequence was obtained from a man older than 75 with COVID-19, enrolled during active disease. The CDR3: CASSSGQGKVYNEQFF. In DNA form, the CDR3 reads TGTGCCAGCAGCTCTGGACAGGGGAAGGTCTACAATGAGCAGTTCTTC.